The 25 T cell receptor beta chains presented below share a single source sample, sequenced in a study of CD8 T cells in Susac syndrome. Random hexamers were used to reverse transcribe the RNA input (roughly 0.5 to 1 ug). TCRdb itself ran the immunoSEQ multiplex PCR reads through MiXCR, one entry per CDR3 protein. The sample contains 150,000 to 200,000 distinct CDR3 sequences, 90% to 95% of which appear only once. Sequencing used CD4+ T cells from PBMCs. The source is a human donor in good health.

This clonotype was detected a few times. The chain carries TRBV29-1 and TRBJ2-1; 10 nucleotides agree with TRBD1. The CDR3 totals 14 residues. CDR1 is SQVTM and CDR2 is ANQGSEA in the germline V gene. The J segment lost 3 bases and the V segment lost 4 bases, leaving 3 bases of the junction unmatched. The CDR3 sequence: CSVVRDRGYNEQFF. The CDR3, as DNA: TGCAGCGTTGTACGGGACAGGGGCTACAATGAGCAGTTCTTC.

V and J are TRBV29-1 and TRBJ1-4; TRBD1 aligns across 8 bases. The CDR3 has 13 amino acids. Germline V gives CDR1 SQVTM, CDR2 ANQGSEA. The V segment lost 6 bases and the J segment 6 bases; nucleotides outside the gene matches: 6. The CDR3 nucleotides read TGCAGCGTACCGGGACAGGAGGATGAAAAACTGTTTTTT. Translated: CSVPGQEDEKLFF.

CDR3 residues: CASTGLAITDTQYF. CDR3 bases: TGTGCCAGCACCGGACTAGCGATTACCGATACGCAGTATTTT. The chain joins TRBV2 to TRBJ2-3; 9 nucleotides line up with TRBD2. Germline CDR1 is SNHLY and CDR2 is FYNNEI. The CDR3 covers 14 residues. J lost 6 bases, V lost 7 bases, and 8 bases had no gene match. The whole variable domain, remainder taken from reference TRBV2 and TRBJ2-3, is EPEVTQTPSHQVTQMGQEVILRCVPISNHLYFYWYRQILGQKVEFLVSFYNNEISEKSEIFDDQFSVERPDGSNFTLKIRSTKLEDSAMYFCASTGLAITDTQYFGPGTRLTVL.

The V and J genes are TRBV5-1 and TRBJ1-1; unclear D gene. Germline CDR1 is SGHRS and CDR2 is YFSETQ. CDR3 length: 15 residues. V was trimmed by 4 bases and J by 0 bases, leaving 13 bases between them. The CDR3 region has the DNA TGCGCCAGCAGCAGCTCAGGATCCATGAACACTGAAGCTTTCTTT. Protein: CASSSSGSMNTEAFF. The complete variable domain, with remaining parts taken from reference TRBV5-1 and TRBJ1-1, reads KAGVTQTPRYLIKTRGQQVTLSCSPISGHRSVSWYQQTPGQGLQFLFEYFSETQRNKGNFPGRFSGRQFSNSRSEMNVSTLELGDSALYLCASSSSGSMNTEAFFGQGTRLTVV.

The chain has TRBV18 and TRBJ1-1, with TRBD1 identical over 8 bases. CDR3 length: 16 residues. After removal of 4 bases from V and 0 bases from J, the junction contained 7 bases not matched to a gene. Germline V lookup: CDR1 KGHSH, CDR2 LQKENI. CDR3 nucleotide sequence: TGTGCCAGCTCACGTTCGTACAGGGGGTTGAACACTGAAGCTTTCTTT. Its protein product is CASSRSYRGLNTEAFF. Full variable domain (rest looked up from reference TRBV18 and TRBJ1-1): NAGVMQNPRHLVRRRGQEARLRCSPMKGHSHVYWYRQLPEEGLKFMVYLQKENIIDESGMPKERFSAEFPKEGPSILRIQQVVRGDSAAYFCASSRSYRGLNTEAFFGQGTRLTVV.

The chain links TRBV5-1 to TRBJ2-2; 7 bases match TRBD1. Unmatched junction bases numbered 7, after V lost 2 bases and J lost 6 bases. The length of the CDR3 is 15 residues. CDR1 SGHRS and CDR2 YFSETQ come from the germline V gene. CDR3: CASSFNPQGAGELFF. The CDR3 DNA reads TGCGCCAGCAGCTTTAACCCCCAGGGGGCCGGGGAGCTGTTTTTT.

The chain joins TRBV7-9 to TRBJ2-1; possibly TRBD1 or TRBD2 for D (5 bases each). Germline CDR1 and CDR2: SEHNR and FQNEAQ (reference sequence). The CDR3 has 16 residues. With 1 base removed from V and 4 bases from J, the gap between germline ends came to 14 bases. Here the CDR3 reads CASSLGRGSSYNEQFF. CDR3 nucleotide sequence: TGTGCCAGCAGCTTAGGTCGGGGCTCTTCATACAATGAGCAGTTCTTC.

In nucleotides, the CDR3 is TGCGCCAGCAGCCAGGACCCACCGAGCTCCTACAATGAGCAGTTCTTC. Translating gives CASSQDPPSSYNEQFF. This chain connects TRBV5-1 to TRBJ2-1; no clear D gene. The CDR3 length is 16 residues. Germline V gene lookup returns CDR1 SGHRS and CDR2 YFSETQ. The ends were cut back, 4 bases at V and 0 bases at J, with 14 bases in the middle.

This chain joins TRBV7-2 and TRBJ1-2; TRBD1 is a possible D gene (5 bases). The germline V and J ends were trimmed by 2 bases and 3 bases, with 13 bases remaining between them. The germline gives CDR1 SGHTA, CDR2 FQGNSA. This CDR3 has 15 residues. The chain's CDR3 is CASSLIREAHYGYTF. CDR3 bases: TGTGCCAGCAGCTTAATCAGGGAAGCTCACTATGGCTACACCTTC.

The chain joins TRBV5-1 to TRBJ2-1; D is perhaps TRBD1 or TRBD2 (6 bases each). Between the trimmed V and J ends, which lost 7 bases and 5 bases, there was a span of 16 bases. The CDR3 covers 14 residues. Germline assignment: CDR1 SGHRS and CDR2 YFSETQ. The CDR3 loop is CASCAGHRDNEQFF. Here the CDR3 DNA reads TGCGCCAGCTGTGCGGGACATCGCGACAATGAGCAGTTCTTC.

This chain links TRBV9 with TRBJ1-3; D unresolved. This CDR3 contains 15 residues. Trimming cost V 0 bases and J 4 bases, with 11 bases left between them. Looked up from germline, CDR1 is SGDLS and CDR2 is YYNGEE. The chain's CDR3 is CASSVEGGMGNTIYF. The CDR3 nucleotides are TGTGCCAGCAGCGTAGAGGGTGGGATGGGAAACACCATATATTTT.

This clonotype is a singleton in its sample. This chain joins TRBV7-8 and TRBJ1-3, with unresolved D. CDR3 length: 16 amino acids. CDR1 SGHVS and CDR2 FQNEAQ come from the germline V gene. The V gene lost 5 bases and the J gene lost 0 bases, with 14 bases spanning the gap. CDR3 region: CASSTRLMGSGNTIYF. As DNA, the CDR3 is TGTGCCAGCAGCACCCGGTTGATGGGCTCTGGAAACACCATATATTTT.

This rearrangement joins TRBV19 to TRBJ1-1, with 7 bases identical to TRBD1. The CDR3 has 12 residues. V was clipped by 4 bases and J by 8 bases; unmatched bases: 4. The germline V gene has CDR1 LNHDA and CDR2 SQIVND (reference sequence). Written as DNA, the CDR3 is TGTGCCAGTAGTAGGCAACAGGGGGAAGCTTTCTTT. Protein: CASSRQQGEAFF.

V gene TRBV5-1 combines with J gene TRBJ2-5; no firm D call. The germline V gene has CDR1 SGHRS and CDR2 YFSETQ. Trimming removed 4 bases from V and 1 base from J, with 14 bases in between. CDR3 length equals 15 residues. CDR3 loop: CASSPDPGVQETQYF. The DNA of the CDR3 is TGCGCCAGCAGCCCGGACCCTGGGGTCCAAGAGACCCAGTACTTC.

The CDR3 coding sequence is TGCAGCGTCTCAGGGTATACTGGCTCTGGGGCCAACGTCCTGACTTTC. Translated, it gives CSVSGYTGSGANVLTF. The chain employs TRBV29-1 and TRBJ2-6; weak D call: TRBD1 (5 bases). The germline V gene encodes CDR1 SQVTM and CDR2 ANQGSEA. Trimming removed 6 bases at V and 0 bases at J, with 15 bases between. The CDR3 runs 16 residues. Full variable domain (missing parts from reference TRBV29-1 and TRBJ2-6): SAVISQKPSRDICQRGTSLTIQCQVDSQVTMMFWYRQQPGQSLTLIATANQGSEATYESGFVIDKFPISRPNLTFSTLTVSNMSPEDSSIYLCSVSGYTGSGANVLTFGAGSRLTVL.

The sample holds one count of this clonotype. The chain links TRBV5-1 to TRBJ2-5, with D possibly matching TRBD2 (6 bases). Deletions cut 1 base from V and 2 bases from J, with 9 bases between. The CDR3 extends over 14 amino acids. Per the germline V gene, CDR1 is SGHRS and CDR2 is YFSETQ. The chain's CDR3 is CASSLLGTQETQYF. For the CDR3, the DNA is TGCGCCAGCAGCTTGTTGGGGACTCAAGAGACCCAGTACTTC.

The chain couples TRBV10-1 to TRBJ2-3; the match to TRBD1 covers 8 bases. CDR1 and CDR2 from the germline V gene are WNHNN and SYGVQD (reference sequence). This CDR3 has 15 residues. V lost 4 bases, J lost 1 base, and 4 bases stayed unmatched. CDR3 protein: CASSGPGQGTDTQYF. CDR3 coding DNA: TGCGCCAGCAGTGGGCCGGGACAGGGCACAGATACGCAGTATTTT.

The rearrangement links TRBV10-3 to TRBJ2-7, with 7 bases aligning to TRBD2. The CDR3 consists of 12 residues. With V trimmed by 9 bases and J by 0 bases, 2 bases remained unmatched. The germline gives CDR1 ENHRY, CDR2 SYGVKD. CDR3 nucleotides: TGTGCCATTCTAGCGGACTCCTACGAGCAGTACTTC. Its translation: CAILADSYEQYF.

V gene TRBV7-2 combines with J gene TRBJ2-1; 10 bases line up with TRBD2. Germline V lookup: CDR1 SGHTA, CDR2 FQGNSA. Losses at the gene ends were 5 bases for V and 10 bases for J; bases not matched to a gene: 5. The CDR3 has 13 residues. CDR3 amino acids: CASSLISGGEQFF. For the CDR3, the DNA is TGTGCCAGCAGCCTGATTAGCGGGGGGGAGCAGTTCTTC. The full variable domain, in which reference TRBV7-2 and TRBJ2-1 provide the parts outside the CDR3, is GAGVSQSPSNKVTEKGKDVELRCDPISGHTALYWYRQSLGQGLEFLIYFQGNSAPDKSGLPSDRFSAERTGGSVSTLTIQRTQQEDSAVYLCASSLISGGEQFFGPGTRLTVL.

CDR3 residues: CATSDTGTSGDEQYF. The CDR3 nucleotides are TGTGCCACCAGTGATACCGGGACTAGCGGGGATGAGCAGTACTTC. The chain uses TRBV24-1 and TRBJ2-7; 13 bases fit TRBD2. V shed 3 bases and J 7 bases; nucleotides not matched to a gene: 5. The CDR3 has 15 amino acids. Germline CDR1 KGHDR, CDR2 SFDVKD.

The genes are TRBV7-8 and TRBJ2-2; no reliable D call. The germline V and J ends were trimmed by 4 bases and 3 bases, with 15 bases remaining between them. Germline V gene data show CDR1 as SGHVS and CDR2 as FQNEAQ. CDR3 length equals 16 residues. The CDR3 spells CASSSLGSWDTGELFF. For the CDR3, the DNA is TGTGCCAGCAGCTCCCTTGGGTCGTGGGACACCGGGGAGCTGTTTTTT.

V usage is TRBV5-6 and J usage is TRBJ2-7; D call uncertain. V was shortened by 3 bases and J by 3 bases, with 13 bases between the two germline ends. Germline V CDR1 and CDR2: SGHDT, YYEEEE. The CDR3 runs 14 residues. The CDR3 is CASSSPASGYEQYF. For the CDR3, the DNA is TGTGCCAGCAGCTCCCCGGCATCGGGCTACGAGCAGTACTTC.

This chain connects TRBV3-1 to TRBJ1-5; 8 bases align to TRBD1. There are 16 residues in the CDR3. V shed 3 bases and J 3 bases; nucleotides not matched to a gene: 7. From germline, CDR1 is LGHDT and CDR2 YNNKEL (reference sequence). CDR3 bases: TGTGCCAGCAGCCAGAATACAGGGGGGGTCAATCAGCCCCAGCATTTT. As protein: CASSQNTGGVNQPQHF.

The chain carries TRBV4-3 and TRBJ2-3, with D possibly matching TRBD2 (7 bases). Per germline, CDR1 LGHNA and CDR2 YSLEER. The CDR3 loop spans 16 amino acids. The V end lost 2 bases, the J end lost 4 bases, and 16 bases lay between the germline ends. This CDR3 reads CASSQSYGGRPDTQYF. CDR3 DNA: TGCGCCAGCAGCCAATCTTACGGGGGGCGCCCAGATACGCAGTATTTT.

V and J are TRBV7-9 and TRBJ1-5; the D gene is possibly TRBD1 (6 bases). V lost 2 bases, J lost 6 bases, and 8 bases lay in between. The germline gives CDR1 SEHNR, CDR2 FQNEAQ (reference sequence). CDR3 length: 13 residues. DNA for the CDR3: TGTGCCAGCAGCTTAACAGGGCCTCAGCCCCAGCATTTT. Residues: CASSLTGPQPQHF. Filled out from reference TRBV7-9 and TRBJ1-5, the complete variable domain reads DTGVSQNPRHKITKRGQNVTFRCDPISEHNRLYWYRQTLGQGPEFLTYFQNEAQLEKSRLLSDRFSAERPKGSFSTLEIQRTEQGDSAMYLCASSLTGPQPQHFGDGTRLSIL.